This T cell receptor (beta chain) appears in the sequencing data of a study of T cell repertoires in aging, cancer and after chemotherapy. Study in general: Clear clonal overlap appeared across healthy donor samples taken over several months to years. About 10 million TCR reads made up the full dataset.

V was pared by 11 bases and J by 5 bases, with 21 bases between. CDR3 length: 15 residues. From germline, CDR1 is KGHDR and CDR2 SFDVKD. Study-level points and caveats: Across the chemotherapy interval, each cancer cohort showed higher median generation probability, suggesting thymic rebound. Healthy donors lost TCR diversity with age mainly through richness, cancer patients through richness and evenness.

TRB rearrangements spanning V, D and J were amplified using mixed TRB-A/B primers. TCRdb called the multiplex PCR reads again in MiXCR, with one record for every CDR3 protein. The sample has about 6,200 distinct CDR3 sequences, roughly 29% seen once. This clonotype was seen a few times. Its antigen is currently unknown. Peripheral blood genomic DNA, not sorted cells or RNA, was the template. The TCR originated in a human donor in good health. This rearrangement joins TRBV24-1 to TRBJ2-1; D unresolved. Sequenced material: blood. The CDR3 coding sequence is TGTGCCATCGCACATAGGACGGACCCTCACAATGAGCAGTTCTTC. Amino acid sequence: CAIAHRTDPHNEQFF.